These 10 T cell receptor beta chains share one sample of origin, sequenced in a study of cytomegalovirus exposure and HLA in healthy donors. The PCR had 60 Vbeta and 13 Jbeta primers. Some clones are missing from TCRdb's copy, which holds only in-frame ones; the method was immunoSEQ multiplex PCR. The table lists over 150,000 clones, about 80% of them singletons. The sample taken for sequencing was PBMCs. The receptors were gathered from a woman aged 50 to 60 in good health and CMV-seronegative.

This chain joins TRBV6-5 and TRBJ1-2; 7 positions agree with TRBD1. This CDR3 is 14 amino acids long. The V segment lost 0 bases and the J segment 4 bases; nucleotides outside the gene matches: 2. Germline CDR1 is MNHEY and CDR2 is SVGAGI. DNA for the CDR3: TGTGCCAGCAGTTACTCGACAGGGACCTATGGCTACACCTTC. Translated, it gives CASSYSTGTYGYTF.

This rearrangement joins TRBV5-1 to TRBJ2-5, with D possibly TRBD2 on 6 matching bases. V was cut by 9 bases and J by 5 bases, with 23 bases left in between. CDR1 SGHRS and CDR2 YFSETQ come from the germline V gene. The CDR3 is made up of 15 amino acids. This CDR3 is CATKLGPSVSETQYF. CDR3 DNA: TGCGCCACCAAGCTAGGGCCTAGCGTATCCGAGACCCAGTACTTC.

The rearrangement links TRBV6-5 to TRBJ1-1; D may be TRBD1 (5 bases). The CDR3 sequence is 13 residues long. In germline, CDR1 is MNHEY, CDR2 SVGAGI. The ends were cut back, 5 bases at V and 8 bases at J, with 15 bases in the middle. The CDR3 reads CASSDVGGVEAFF. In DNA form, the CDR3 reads TGTGCCAGCAGTGACGTCGGGGGTGTCGAAGCTTTCTTT.

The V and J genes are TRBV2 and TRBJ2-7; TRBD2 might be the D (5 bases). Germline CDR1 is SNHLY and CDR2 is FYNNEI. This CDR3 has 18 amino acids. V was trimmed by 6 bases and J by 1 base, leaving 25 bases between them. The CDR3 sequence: CASSLRKSTFSGSYEQYF. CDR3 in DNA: TGTGCCAGCAGCCTCAGGAAATCTACTTTTTCGGGGTCCTACGAGCAGTACTTC.

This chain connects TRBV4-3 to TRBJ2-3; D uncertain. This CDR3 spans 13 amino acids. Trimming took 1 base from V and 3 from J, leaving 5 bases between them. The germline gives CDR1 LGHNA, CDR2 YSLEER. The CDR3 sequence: CASSQGLTDTQYF. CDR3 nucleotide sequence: TGCGCCAGCAGCCAAGGTCTAACAGATACGCAGTATTTT.

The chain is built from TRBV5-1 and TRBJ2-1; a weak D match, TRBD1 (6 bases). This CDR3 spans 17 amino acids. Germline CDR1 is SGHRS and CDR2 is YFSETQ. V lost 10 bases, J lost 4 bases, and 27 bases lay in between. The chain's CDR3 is CAGKGSQGSISYNEQFF. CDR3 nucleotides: TGCGCCGGCAAAGGTAGCCAGGGGTCTATTTCGTACAATGAGCAGTTCTTC.

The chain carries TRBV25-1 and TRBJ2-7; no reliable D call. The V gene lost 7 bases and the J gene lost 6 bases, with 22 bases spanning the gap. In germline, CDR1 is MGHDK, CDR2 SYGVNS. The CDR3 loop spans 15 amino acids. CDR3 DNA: TGTGCCAGCACTCCGGCAGCATCTCGGAGTGCCGAGCAGTACTTC. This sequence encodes CASTPAASRSAEQYF.

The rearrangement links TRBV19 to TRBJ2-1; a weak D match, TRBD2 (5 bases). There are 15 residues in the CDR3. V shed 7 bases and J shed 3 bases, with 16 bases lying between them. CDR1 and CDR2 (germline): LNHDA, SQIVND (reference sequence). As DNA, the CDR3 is TGTGCCAGTAAATCTGCTAGCCTAATCTACAATGAGCAGTTCTTC. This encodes CASKSASLIYNEQFF.

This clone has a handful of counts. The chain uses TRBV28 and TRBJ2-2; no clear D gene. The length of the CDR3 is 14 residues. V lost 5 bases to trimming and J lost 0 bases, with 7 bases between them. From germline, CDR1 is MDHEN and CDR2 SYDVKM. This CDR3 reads CASSTLANTGELFF. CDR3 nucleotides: TGTGCCAGCAGTACTCTCGCGAACACCGGGGAGCTGTTTTTT. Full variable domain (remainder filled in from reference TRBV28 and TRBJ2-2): DVKVTQSSRYLVKRTGEKVFLECVQDMDHENMFWYRQDPGLGLRLIYFSYDVKMKEKGDIPEGYSVSREKKERFSLILESASTNQTSMYLCASSTLANTGELFFGEGSRLTVL.

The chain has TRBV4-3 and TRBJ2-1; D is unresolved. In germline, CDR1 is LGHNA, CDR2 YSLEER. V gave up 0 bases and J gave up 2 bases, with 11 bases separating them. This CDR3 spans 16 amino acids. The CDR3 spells CASSQEPNSAYNEQFF. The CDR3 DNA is TGCGCCAGCAGCCAAGAACCCAACTCCGCCTACAATGAGCAGTTCTTC.